Listed below are T cell receptor beta chains from one sample, sequenced in a study of blood T cells in healthy people across ages. One entry per CDR3 protein, called by TCRdb with MiXCR from the 5' RACE reads. The table lists hundreds of thousands of distinct CDR3 sequences, roughly 58% of them singletons. The sequenced material came from blood. All receptors derive from a man aged 55 to 70 in good health. Each CDR3 is given with its conserved first and last residue. D genes are given only for firm matches. Size is omitted from some rows. Given values are once, few, many or a class for expanded clones.

TRBV7-2	.	many	TRBJ2-7	TGTGCCAGCAGCCTTCTGACGGGGTGGCACGAGCAGTACTTC	CASSLLTGWHEQYF
TRBV10-3	TRBD2	few	TRBJ2-7	TGTGCCATCAGTGAGTCGGCTAGCGGGGCTTCCTACGAGCAGTACTTC	CAISESASGASYEQYF
TRBV7-7	TRBD1	.	TRBJ2-1	TGTACCAGCAGCTCCGGGACAGGGGTAGGCAATGAGCAGTTCTTC	CTSSSGTGVGNEQFF
TRBV12-5	.	.	TRBJ2-1	TGTGCTAGTGGTTGGGCGCGGGGCAATGAGCAGTTCTTC	CASGWARGNEQFF
TRBV15	.	.	TRBJ1-4	TGTGCCACCAGCACCCTCCTTGGGGGGGCAACTAATGAAAAACTGTTTTTT	CATSTLLGGATNEKLFF
TRBV4-2	.	.	TRBJ2-4	TGTGCCAGCAGCCAAGGAGGGGCAGGGGAGGACATTCAGTACTTC	CASSQGGAGEDIQYF
TRBV10-1	.	.	TRBJ1-6	TGCGCCAGCAGTGGAGGCTATAATTCACCCCTCCACTTT	CASSGGYNSPLHF
TRBV20-1	.	once	TRBJ2-7	TGCAGTGCTGAACCGGGGACCTACGAGCAGTACTTC	CSAEPGTYEQYF
TRBV5-1	TRBD2	.	TRBJ2-1	TGCGCCAGCAGCTTCATAGCGGGGGCCTACAATGAGCAGTTCTTC	CASSFIAGAYNEQFF
TRBV4-1	TRBD2	once	TRBJ2-3	TGCGCCAGCAGCTCCGTCCTAGCGGGGACAGATACGCAGTATTTT	CASSSVLAGTDTQYF
TRBV5-1	.	few	TRBJ1-5	TGCGCCAGCAGCCGGGGACGTGATCAGCCCCAGCATTTT	CASSRGRDQPQHF
TRBV25-1	.	.	TRBJ2-5	TGTGCCAGCAGTGAAGGCCCCGCGGTACGGCAGTACTTC	CASSEGPAVRQYF
TRBV4-2	TRBD1	few	TRBJ2-1	TGTGCCAGCAGCCAAGCGGACAGGGGGAGCTACAATGAGCAGTTCTTC	CASSQADRGSYNEQFF
TRBV2	TRBD1	once	TRBJ1-5	TGTGCCAGCAGTACAGAGGACAGGGTGGGGTCTAGCAATCAGCCCCAGCATTTT	CASSTEDRVGSSNQPQHF
TRBV27	TRBD1	many	TRBJ2-5	TGTGCCAGCAGTTGGACAGGGGGCGGGGAGACCCAGTACTTC	CASSWTGGGETQYF
TRBV5-1	.	.	TRBJ2-1	TGCGCCAGCAGCTTGGCCACACCTGATCGGGATGAGCAGTTCTTC	CASSLATPDRDEQFF
TRBV27	TRBD2	few	TRBJ2-5	TGTGCCAGCAGTCCAACCCTAGGCCTAGCGGGGGGAGAGCAGTACTTC	CASSPTLGLAGGEQYF
TRBV29-1	.	few	TRBJ2-3	TGCAGCGTTGAACAGGGTGGGACAGATACGCAGTATTTT	CSVEQGGTDTQYF
TRBV5-1	.	.	TRBJ2-7	TGCGCCAGCAGCTCGACCACGCTTGAGGGCACCTACGAGCAGTACTTC	CASSSTTLEGTYEQYF
TRBV28	TRBD2	.	TRBJ2-3	TGTGCCAGCAGTTTAGCCAGCGGGGGGATTAGCACAGATACGCAGTATTTT	CASSLASGGISTDTQYF
TRBV10-3	.	.	TRBJ1-6	TGTGCCATCCGGGACAATAATTCACCCCTCCACTTT	CAIRDNNSPLHF
TRBV28	.	few	TRBJ2-1	TGTGCCAGGGGGGGTCGGGGGACGGTCTCCTACAATGAGCAGTTCTTC	CARGGRGTVSYNEQFF
TRBV10-3	.	.	TRBJ2-7	TGTGCCACCGCGAGGCAGGGCTACGAGCAGTACTTC	CATARQGYEQYF
TRBV12-3/TRBV12-4	TRBD1	.	TRBJ1-2	TGTGCCAGCAGCGGGACAGCCAAACGCTATGGCTACACCTTC	CASSGTAKRYGYTF
TRBV7-9	.	.	TRBJ2-5	TGTGCCAGCAGCTTAAATGGCCAGTCGGGGGAGACCCAGTACTTC	CASSLNGQSGETQYF
TRBV28	.	.	TRBJ2-7	TGTGCCAGCAGTGAAACGGGACCCACCTACGAGCAGTACTTC	CASSETGPTYEQYF
TRBV12-3/TRBV12-4	.	once	TRBJ1-2	TGTGCCAGCAGTCCCCGGGCCTTCTATGGCTACACCTTC	CASSPRAFYGYTF
TRBV20-1	TRBD2	many	TRBJ2-3	TGCAGTGCTAGTGCAGCGGGGCAGACAGATACGCAGTATTTT	CSASAAGQTDTQYF
TRBV6-5	TRBD2	few	TRBJ2-7	TGTGCCAGCAGTTACACCGGGACTAGCGGGGGCTCGACCTACGAGCAGTACTTC	CASSYTGTSGGSTYEQYF
TRBV27	.	.	TRBJ2-5	TGTGCCAGACTACCAGGGGAACGAGAGACCCAGTACTTC	CARLPGERETQYF
TRBV20-1	.	once	TRBJ2-7	TGCAGTGCTATGGTTGCGGCGGGGACCCCCGGCTCCTACAATGAGCAGTACTTC	CSAMVAAGTPGSYNEQYF
TRBV9	.	.	TRBJ2-3	TGTGCCAGCAGCGTTCGGGACTTTACAGATACGCAGTATTTT	CASSVRDFTDTQYF
TRBV29-1	.	few	TRBJ2-4	TGCAGCGTTGCAGTTATCGGGAACATTCAGTACTTC	CSVAVIGNIQYF
TRBV5-1	TRBD1	.	TRBJ2-1	TGCGCCAGCAAAGCGGACACAGGGGGCTACAATGAGCAGTTCTTC	CASKADTGGYNEQFF
TRBV7-2	.	.	TRBJ2-5	TGTGCCAGCAGCTTTGGAACAGGGATAGAGACCCAGTACTTC	CASSFGTGIETQYF
TRBV20-1	.	.	TRBJ2-5	TGCAGTGCTAGTGGAGCGAGTTGGGAGACCCAGTACTTC	CSASGASWETQYF
TRBV20-1	TRBD2	.	TRBJ2-3	TGCAGTGCTAGGGCCCTAGCGGGGGTAGATACGCAGTATTTT	CSARALAGVDTQYF
TRBV7-2	.	few	TRBJ2-5	TGTGCCAGCAGCTCAGGGGGACTAGGACAAGAGACCCAGTACTTC	CASSSGGLGQETQYF
TRBV2	.	few	TRBJ2-4	TGTGCCAGCACAGCGAGCAGGGCCCAAGTAAACATTCAGTACTTC	CASTASRAQVNIQYF
TRBV20-1	TRBD2	.	TRBJ2-5	TGCAGTGCTAGGAACCCCGGGAGGAAGGAGACCCAGTACTTC	CSARNPGRKETQYF